This T cell receptor (beta chain) was captured by sequencing in a study of CD8+ T cells in alopecia areata. On the study more broadly: Those treated were given oral tofacitinib at 5 to 10 mg twice daily. The percentage of affected scalp area served as the score of severity for treated patients.

The CDR3 is 15 residues long. Treatment noted: oral pan-JAK inhibitor, 5-10 mg twice daily. The sequencing template was cDNA reverse transcribed from extracted RNA. Sequencing used immunoSEQ multiplex PCR; TCRdb keeps in-frame clones, though not all of them. In the table there are about 160,000 clones, 65% of which are singletons. Of note for this clone: What it recognizes is unknown.

Whole-study findings and limits: Tofacitinib significantly decreased scalp clonality and expanded CD8+ clones among top 100.

This TCR was recovered from a human donor with alopecia areata. The material was CD4+ T cells sorted from blood, obtained at week 4, from a patient treated with tofacitinib. The rearrangement links TRBV21-1 to TRBJ2-6; the D call in the table, TRBD1, was not verified against the DNA. TRBV21-1 is termed a pseudogene. This chain's CDR3 is CASSETGESRDVLTF. CDR3 in DNA: TGTGCCAGCAGCGAAACAGGGGAGAGTAGGGACGTCCTGACTTTC.